This T cell receptor (beta chain) was identified in a study of cytomegalovirus exposure and HLA in healthy donors. In the PCR, 60 Vbeta and 13 Jbeta primers were used. Assay used: immunoSEQ multiplex PCR; TCRdb lists only in-frame clones, some missing. The table lists roughly 150,000 clones, 65% to 85% of them singletons, with approximately 1.2% in the top ten. The CDR3 spans 14 residues. V dropped 4 bases and J dropped 3 bases, with 12 bases sitting between them. Germline V gene lookup returns CDR1 MNHEY and CDR2 SVGAGI. The chain uses TRBV6-5 and TRBJ1-1, with D perhaps TRBD1 (5 bases). The receptor's source is a man between 50 and 59 years old in good health and CMV-seropositive. Material for sequencing was PBMCs. CDR3 sequence: CASSFSTVYTEAFF. CDR3 DNA sequence: TGTGCCAGCAGTTTTTCGACAGTTTACACTGAAGCTTTCTTT.